What follows is one T cell receptor (beta chain) and its context. The CDR3 has 16 residues. Trimming removed 0 bases from V and 7 bases from J; junction bases left unmatched: 8. The V gene's germline CDR1 is SGHRS and CDR2 YFSETQ. Symptom resolution, clearance, or two negative PCRs marked the recovered donors of Cohort 3. The data were taken from a study of blood T cell repertoires in COVID-19. Study details: Sites in the United States, Italy and Spain provided acute and convalescent COVID-19 samples.

TCRdb keeps only in-frame clones here, not all; method: immunoSEQ multiplex PCR. The data hold roughly 500,000 clones, with approximately 86% observed a single time. This TCR came from a woman aged 55-70 years who had recovered from COVID-19. V and J are TRBV5-1 and TRBJ1-5; TRBD1 matches at 9 bases. The sequencing sample was made of PBMCs or T cells enriched from blood (not recorded which). The CDR3 DNA is TGCGCCAGCAGCTTGGGACAGGGGGACCCCAGGCAGCCCCAGCATTTT. Its protein product is CASSLGQGDPRQPQHF.